These 25 T cell receptor beta chains came from one sample sequenced in a study of blood T cell repertoires in COVID-19. The repertoire was sequenced with immunoSEQ multiplex PCR; TCRdb's copy has only in-frame clones and lacks some. The data show approximately 180,000 clones, roughly 87% seen once. The sequencing sample was made of peripheral blood. The source is a woman aged 50 to 60 with acute or convalescent COVID-19.

This chain joins TRBV25-1 and TRBJ2-2; unclear D gene. Per the germline V gene, CDR1 is MGHDK and CDR2 is SYGVNS. The CDR3 spans 14 residues. V was cut by 7 bases and J by 5 bases, with 14 bases left in between. CDR3 bases: TGTGCCAGCAACGATCCCACTGTTACCGGGGAGCTGTTTTTT. Its translation is CASNDPTVTGELFF.

The V and J genes are TRBV5-1 and TRBJ2-5; TRBD2 matches at 13 bases. Germline loops: CDR1 SGHRS, CDR2 YFSETQ. The V segment lost 0 bases and the J segment 7 bases; nucleotides outside the gene matches: 6. The length of the CDR3 is 16 residues. This chain's CDR3 is CASSLGTSGGAMTQYF. For the CDR3, the DNA is TGCGCCAGCAGCTTGGGTACTAGCGGGGGGGCTATGACCCAGTACTTC.

The gene calls are TRBV9 and TRBJ2-3, with 8 bases aligning to TRBD2. This CDR3 contains 14 residues. Unmatched junction bases numbered 2, after V lost 0 bases and J lost 5 bases. Germline CDR1 is SGDLS and CDR2 is YYNGEE. DNA of the CDR3: TGTGCCAGCAGCGTAGCGGGGGGGAAAGATACGCAGTATTTT. Its translation: CASSVAGGKDTQYF.

J is TRBJ2-3 and V is TRBV27, with TRBD2 identical over 7 bases. Germline V gene sequence: CDR1 MNHEY, CDR2 SMNVEV (reference sequence). The CDR3 consists of 14 residues. V shed 2 bases and J 5 bases; nucleotides not matched to a gene: 4. CDR3 DNA: TGTGCCAGCAGTTTAGGGAGGGGAGTAGATACGCAGTATTTT. Translating it yields CASSLGRGVDTQYF.

This sequence joins TRBV6-6 and TRBJ2-5; 8 bases match TRBD2. Trimming cost V 5 bases and J 6 bases; bases outside gene matches: 14. Germline CDR1 is MNHNY and CDR2 is SVGAGI (reference sequence). This CDR3 contains 16 residues. The CDR3 DNA reads as TGTGCCAGCAGTCGAACTAGCGGTGAACCGGCAAAGACCCAGTACTTC. Translated: CASSRTSGEPAKTQYF.

This chain links TRBV11-2 with TRBJ2-3; 14 bases fit TRBD2. This CDR3 is 17 amino acids long. J lost 2 bases, V lost 1 base, and 2 bases had no gene match. CDR1 and CDR2 from the germline V gene are SGHAT and FQNNGV. The CDR3 protein is CASSLGLAGGPTDTQYF. The DNA of the CDR3 is TGTGCCAGCAGCTTAGGACTAGCGGGAGGGCCCACAGATACGCAGTATTTT.

The chain has TRBV4-3 and TRBJ1-1; a possible D gene is TRBD1 (6 bases). This CDR3 comprises 14 residues. Germline V lookup: CDR1 LGHNA, CDR2 YSLEER. Trimming removed 3 bases from V and 4 bases from J, with 12 bases in between. CDR3 sequence (DNA): TGCGCCAGCAGCCAGAGCGTACAGGGCACTGAAGCTTTCTTT. Amino acid sequence: CASSQSVQGTEAFF.

The rearrangement links TRBV7-2 to TRBJ2-7; 7 nucleotides line up with TRBD2. V shed 4 bases, J shed 1 base, and the junction held 13 bases outside the gene matches. Germline-derived CDR1 and CDR2 are SGHTA and FQGNSA. This CDR3 has 17 residues. The CDR3 DNA reads as TGTGCCAGCAGCTGGACGGCCGTGGCGGGAGTGTCCTACGAGCAGTACTTC. It is translated as CASSWTAVAGVSYEQYF. The full variable domain, in which reference TRBV7-2 and TRBJ2-7 provide the parts outside the CDR3, is GAGVSQSPSNKVTEKGKDVELRCDPISGHTALYWYRQSLGQGLEFLIYFQGNSAPDKSGLPSDRFSAERTGGSVSTLTIQRTQQEDSAVYLCASSWTAVAGVSYEQYFGPGTRLTVT.

This chain connects TRBV6-5 to TRBJ2-5; 11 nucleotides agree with TRBD2. V lost 2 bases, J lost 5 bases, and 4 bases stayed unmatched. Germline CDR1 is MNHEY and CDR2 is SVGAGI. The CDR3 covers 15 residues. CDR3 bases: TGTGCCAGCAGTTACCTTAGCGGGGGGGCGGAGACCCAGTACTTC. Residues: CASSYLSGGAETQYF.

V is TRBV5-8 and J is TRBJ2-1; a possible D gene is TRBD1 (5 bases). The CDR3 sequence is 16 residues long. Between the trimmed V and J ends, which lost 1 base and 0 bases, there was a span of 11 bases. CDR1 SGHTS and CDR2 YDEGEE come from the germline V gene. The CDR3 nucleotides are TGTGCCAGCAGCTTGCCCCGACAGAGCTCCTACAATGAGCAGTTCTTC. Translating it yields CASSLPRQSSYNEQFF.

The chain recombines TRBV6-2 or TRBV6-3 with TRBJ1-6; 7 nucleotides match TRBD1. The CDR3 contains 15 residues. Germline CDR1 and CDR2: MNHEY and SVGEGT. Germline trimming cut 6 bases from V and 8 bases from J; bases unmatched to any gene: 10. The CDR3 nucleotides read TGTGCCAGCAGCGACCTAACAGGGGCAGATTCACCCCTCCACTTT. Amino acid sequence: CASSDLTGADSPLHF.

CDR3 amino acids: CASSFTGPNTEAFF. The CDR3 DNA follows: TGTGCCAGCAGTTTCACAGGGCCGAACACTGAAGCTTTCTTT. The gene calls are TRBV2 and TRBJ1-1; possible D gene TRBD1, 6 bases. Between the trimmed V and J ends, which lost 5 bases and 1 base, there was a span of 11 bases. CDR3 length: 14 amino acids. Germline loops: CDR1 SNHLY, CDR2 FYNNEI.

The V and J genes are TRBV20-1 and TRBJ2-7; tentatively, D is TRBD2 (6 bases). This CDR3 contains 14 residues. The germline V gene has CDR1 DFQATT and CDR2 SNEGSKA (reference sequence). Trimming shortened V by 3 bases and J by 0 bases, and 12 bases separated the two germline ends. CDR3 sequence: CSASLWRDSYEQYF. The CDR3 DNA reads TGCAGTGCTAGTTTGTGGCGGGACTCCTACGAGCAGTACTTC.

The chain joins TRBV6-6 to TRBJ1-2, with 9 bases that match TRBD1. J was trimmed by 5 bases and V by 4 bases; bases with no gene match: 8. Germline CDR1 MNHNY, CDR2 SVGAGI (reference sequence). The CDR3 has 15 residues. The CDR3 spells CASSLPGQGIYGYTF. The CDR3 DNA is TGTGCCAGCAGTTTACCGGGACAGGGAATATATGGCTACACCTTC.

This chain connects TRBV19 to TRBJ1-2, with 10 bases aligning to TRBD1. The CDR3 sequence is 16 residues long. Germline values: CDR1 LNHDA, CDR2 SQIVND (reference sequence). The V gene end was trimmed by 5 bases and the J gene end by 4 bases; junction bases not matched to a gene: 10. CDR3 in amino acids: CASSPGDRGFSYGYTF. The CDR3 DNA follows: TGTGCCAGTAGTCCAGGGGACAGGGGTTTTTCCTATGGCTACACCTTC.

The genes are TRBV5-1 and TRBJ1-5; 8 bases map to TRBD1. This CDR3 has 14 residues. Germline assignment: CDR1 SGHRS and CDR2 YFSETQ. J lost 7 bases, V lost 4 bases, and 7 bases had no gene match. CDR3 DNA sequence: TGCGCCAGCAGCCCCTCGACAGGGGAACAGCCCCAGCATTTT. It yields the protein CASSPSTGEQPQHF.

The chain links TRBV27 to TRBJ2-7, with a weak D call TRBD2 (7 bases). Trimming cost V 10 bases and J 5 bases, with 18 bases left between them. Germline assignment: CDR1 MNHEY and CDR2 SMNVEV (reference sequence). This CDR3 contains 13 residues. CDR3 in amino acids: CATRRGGENEQYF. DNA of the CDR3: TGTGCCACTAGAAGGGGGGGGGAGAACGAGCAGTACTTC.

V gene TRBV7-2 combines with J gene TRBJ2-5; 15 positions agree with TRBD2. This CDR3 comprises 17 residues. Germline lookup yields CDR1 SGHTA and CDR2 FQGNSA. V dropped 4 bases and J dropped 5; count of bases not matched to a gene: 8. The CDR3 bases are TGTGCCAGCAGCTATATACAAGGACTAGCGGGAGGGGAGACCCAGTACTTC. This encodes CASSYIQGLAGGETQYF.

As to this clone: Other DNA sequences within the sample encode an identical CDR3. This chain uses TRBV7-2 with TRBJ2-5; D ambiguous. CDR3 length: 13 residues. CDR1 is SGHTA and CDR2 is FQGNSA in the germline V gene. With 2 bases removed from V and 5 bases from J, the gap between germline ends came to 9 bases. The CDR3 sequence is CASSLMQAETQYF. As DNA, the CDR3 is TGTGCCAGCAGCTTAATGCAGGCGGAGACCCAGTACTTC.

The rearrangement uses TRBV18 and TRBJ2-2, with unresolved D. This CDR3 is 17 amino acids long. The germline V gene encodes CDR1 KGHSH and CDR2 LQKENI. V lost 1 base and J lost 5, with 17 bases in between. CDR3 bases: TGTGCCAGCTCACCACGAGGTACCCCCGGCGCTACCGGGGAGCTGTTTTTT. This translates into CASSPRGTPGATGELFF. Full variable domain (outside the CDR3, taken from reference TRBV18 and TRBJ2-2): NAGVMQNPRHLVRRRGQEARLRCSPMKGHSHVYWYRQLPEEGLKFMVYLQKENIIDESGMPKERFSAEFPKEGPSILRIQQVVRGDSAAYFCASSPRGTPGATGELFFGEGSRLTVL.

The chain has TRBV19 and TRBJ2-7, with D tentatively TRBD1 (6 bases). CDR1 and CDR2 (germline): LNHDA, SQIVND (reference sequence). CDR3 length: 15 residues. Deletions cut 5 bases from V and 0 bases from J, with 14 bases between. In DNA, the CDR3 is TGTGCCAGTAGTGCTGCTGGGGACATCTCCTACGAGCAGTACTTC. Translating gives CASSAAGDISYEQYF.

Of note for this clone: Other DNA sequences in the same sample also yield this CDR3. The chain joins TRBV5-1 to TRBJ1-5, with TRBD1 identical over 8 bases. The CDR3 has 14 amino acids. From germline, CDR1 is SGHRS and CDR2 YFSETQ. Unmatched junction bases numbered 6, after V lost 4 bases and J lost 6 bases. As DNA, the CDR3 is TGCGCCAGCAGCCCTGGACAGGGCGGTCAGCCCCAGCATTTT. This codes for CASSPGQGGQPQHF. Full variable domain (missing parts from reference TRBV5-1 and TRBJ1-5): KAGVTQTPRYLIKTRGQQVTLSCSPISGHRSVSWYQQTPGQGLQFLFEYFSETQRNKGNFPGRFSGRQFSNSRSEMNVSTLELGDSALYLCASSPGQGGQPQHFGDGTRLSIL.

This rearrangement joins TRBV18 to TRBJ1-2, with D perhaps TRBD1 (6 bases). V dropped 6 bases and J dropped 4 bases, with 12 bases sitting between them. The CDR3 runs 13 residues. CDR1 and CDR2 from the germline V gene are KGHSH and LQKENI. The CDR3 DNA is TGTGCCAGCTCGCCTACAGGGCTCTATGGCTACACCTTC. Protein product: CASSPTGLYGYTF.

This clone was seen once. This chain joins TRBV5-6 and TRBJ1-2, with D hard to call. The V end was cut by 4 bases, the J end by 0 bases, with 13 bases between. The CDR3 is made up of 15 amino acids. The germline V gene has CDR1 SGHDT and CDR2 YYEEEE. CDR3 in amino acids: CASSPWAETNYGYTF. The CDR3, as DNA: TGTGCCAGCAGCCCATGGGCAGAGACTAACTATGGCTACACCTTC. Full variable domain (rest looked up from reference TRBV5-6 and TRBJ1-2): DAGVTQSPTHLIKTRGQQVTLRCSPKSGHDTVSWYQQALGQGPQFIFQYYEEEERQRGNFPDRFSGHQFPNYSSELNVNALLLGDSALYLCASSPWAETNYGYTFGSGTRLTVV.

V and J are TRBV5-4 and TRBJ2-2, with D tentatively TRBD1 (8 bases). Germline assignment: CDR1 SGHNT and CDR2 YYREEE (reference sequence). V lost 4 bases and J 3 bases, leaving 19 bases between the germline ends. This CDR3 region has 17 residues. The CDR3 coding sequence is TGTGCCAGCAGCCGGGAGGTTGGACAGGGCCACACCGGGGAGCTGTTTTTT. It translates to CASSREVGQGHTGELFF.